This entry lists 8 T cell receptor beta chains sequenced from one sample in a study of cytomegalovirus exposure and HLA in healthy donors. 13 Jbeta primers and 60 Vbeta primers were used for the PCR. The protocol was immunoSEQ multiplex PCR, while the TCRdb copy is restricted to in-frame clones and leaves out a portion. Among approximately 100,000 clones, 75% to 80% were seen once, and the ten largest hold 10% to 15%. Sequencing was done on a sample of PBMCs. The receptors here all came from a woman aged 40 to 50 in good health and CMV-seropositive.

This rearrangement joins TRBV5-4 to TRBJ2-3; possibly TRBD2 for D (5 bases). CDR1 SGHNT and CDR2 YYREEE come from the germline V gene (reference sequence). This CDR3 has 14 residues. V lost 1 base and J lost 5, with 11 bases in between. The CDR3 spells CASSLRLREDTQYF. DNA of the CDR3: TGTGCCAGCAGCTTGAGGCTCCGGGAAGATACGCAGTATTTT.

This CDR3 is CATRGGRQDPYEQYF. The CDR3 nucleotides are TGTGCCACACGGGGGGGTCGACAGGACCCCTACGAGCAGTACTTC. The rearrangement joins TRBV6-1 to TRBJ2-7, with TRBD2 matching over 8 bases. CDR1 is MNHNS and CDR2 is SASEGT in the germline V gene. The CDR3 consists of 15 residues. The V and J ends lost 10 bases and 2 bases, in that order; junction bases with no gene match: 13.

The chain combines TRBV11-2 with TRBJ2-1; 9 bases fit TRBD1. The CDR3 is made up of 15 amino acids. V shed 5 bases and J 15 bases; nucleotides not matched to a gene: 17. Germline-derived CDR1 and CDR2 are SGHAT and FQNNGV. CDR3 coding DNA: TGTGCCAGCAGCCGCGGAATGATGCCCGGGACAGGGTTGTTCTTC. It translates to CASSRGMMPGTGLFF.

With regard to this clone: One junction end disagrees with the germline gene, perhaps due to a read error. V is TRBV19 and J is TRBJ1-2; TRBD1 agrees at 9 bases. This CDR3 has 13 amino acids. CDR1 and CDR2 from the germline V gene are LNHDA and SQIVND (reference sequence). DNA for the CDR3: TGTGCCAGTACCATCTCGCCCGGGACAGGGCGATACTTC. Its protein product is CASTISPGTGRYF.

The chain has TRBV7-2 and TRBJ2-3; 11 bases fit TRBD1. V was clipped by 5 bases and J by 6 bases; unmatched bases: 10. In germline, CDR1 is SGHTA, CDR2 FQGNSA. CDR3 length: 16 residues. The CDR3 protein is CASSPGGQGARDTQYF. The CDR3 DNA reads as TGTGCCAGCAGCCCTGGAGGACAGGGGGCGCGTGATACGCAGTATTTT.

The J gene is TRBJ1-2, the V gene TRBV4-1; TRBD1 aligns across 8 bases. The germline V gene has CDR1 MGHRA and CDR2 YSYEKL. This CDR3 comprises 14 residues. V gave up 5 bases and J gave up 10 bases; unmatched junction bases: 12. This chain's CDR3 is CASSEGQAKNFYTF. The CDR3 nucleotides read TGCGCCAGCAGCGAGGGACAGGCTAAGAACTTCTACACCTTC.

The genes are TRBV2 and TRBJ1-3; unclear D gene. The CDR3 has 11 amino acids. CDR1 and CDR2 (germline): SNHLY, FYNNEI. V shed 5 bases and J shed 4 bases, with 3 bases lying between them. CDR3 sequence (DNA): TGTGCCAGCAGTCAGGGAAACACCATATATTTT. Residues: CASSQGNTIYF. The full variable domain, with the rest looked up from reference TRBV2 and TRBJ1-3, is EPEVTQTPSHQVTQMGQEVILRCVPISNHLYFYWYRQILGQKVEFLVSFYNNEISEKSEIFDDQFSVERPDGSNFTLKIRSTKLEDSAMYFCASSQGNTIYFGEGSWLTVV.

The chain is built from TRBV19 and TRBJ1-2; 8 bases fit TRBD1. CDR3 length equals 13 residues. The J segment lost 10 bases and the V segment lost 3 bases, leaving 7 bases of the junction unmatched. Per the germline V gene, CDR1 is LNHDA and CDR2 is SQIVND (reference sequence). The CDR3 region has the DNA TGTGCCAGTAGTATCCCCGGACAGGGAGTCTACACCTTC. Its protein product is CASSIPGQGVYTF.